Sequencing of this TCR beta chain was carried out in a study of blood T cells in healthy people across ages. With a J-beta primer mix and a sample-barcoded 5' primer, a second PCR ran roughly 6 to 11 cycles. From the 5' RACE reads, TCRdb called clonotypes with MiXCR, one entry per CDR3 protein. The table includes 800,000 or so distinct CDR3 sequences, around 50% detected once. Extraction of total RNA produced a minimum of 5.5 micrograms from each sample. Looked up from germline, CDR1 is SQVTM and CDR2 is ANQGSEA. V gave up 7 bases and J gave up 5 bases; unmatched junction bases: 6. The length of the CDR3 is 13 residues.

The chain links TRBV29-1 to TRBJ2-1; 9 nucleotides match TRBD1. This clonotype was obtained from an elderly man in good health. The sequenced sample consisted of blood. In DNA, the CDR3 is TGCAGCGGTGGACAGGGGACGAACAATGAGCAGTTCTTC. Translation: CSGGQGTNNEQFF.